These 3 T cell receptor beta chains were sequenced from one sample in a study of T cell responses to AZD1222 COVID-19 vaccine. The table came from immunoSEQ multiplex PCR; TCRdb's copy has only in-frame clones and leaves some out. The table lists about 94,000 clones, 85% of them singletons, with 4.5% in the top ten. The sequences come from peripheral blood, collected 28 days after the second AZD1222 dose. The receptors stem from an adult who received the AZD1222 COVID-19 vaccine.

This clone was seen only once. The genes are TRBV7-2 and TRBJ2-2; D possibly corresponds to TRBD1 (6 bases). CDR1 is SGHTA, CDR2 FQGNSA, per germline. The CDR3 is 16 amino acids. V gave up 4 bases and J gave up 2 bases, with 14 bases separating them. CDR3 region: CASSSSGTKNTGELFF. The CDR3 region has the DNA TGTGCCAGCAGCTCCTCCGGGACAAAAAACACCGGGGAGCTGTTTTTT.

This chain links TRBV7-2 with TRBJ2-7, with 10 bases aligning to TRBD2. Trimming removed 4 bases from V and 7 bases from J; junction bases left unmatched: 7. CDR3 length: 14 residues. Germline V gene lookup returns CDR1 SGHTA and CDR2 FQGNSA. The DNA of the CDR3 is TGTGCCAGCAGCTACCGGACTAGCGGTGGTGAGCAGTACTTC. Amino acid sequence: CASSYRTSGGEQYF.

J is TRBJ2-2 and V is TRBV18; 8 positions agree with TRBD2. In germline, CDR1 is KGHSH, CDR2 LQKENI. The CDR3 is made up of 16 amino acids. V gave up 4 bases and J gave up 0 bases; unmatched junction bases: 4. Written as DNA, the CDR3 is TGTGCCAGCTCACTCTTTAGCGGGACGAACACCGGGGAGCTGTTTTTT. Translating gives CASSLFSGTNTGELFF.